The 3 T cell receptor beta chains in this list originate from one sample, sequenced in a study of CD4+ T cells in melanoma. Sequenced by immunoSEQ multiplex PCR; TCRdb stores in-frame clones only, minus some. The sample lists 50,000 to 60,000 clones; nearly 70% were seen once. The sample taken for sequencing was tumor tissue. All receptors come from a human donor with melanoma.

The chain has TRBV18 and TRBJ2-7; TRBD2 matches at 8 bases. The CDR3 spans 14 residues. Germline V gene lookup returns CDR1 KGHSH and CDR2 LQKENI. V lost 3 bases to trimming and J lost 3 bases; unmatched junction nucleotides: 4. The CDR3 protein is CASSPGGGIYEQYF. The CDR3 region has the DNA TGTGCCAGCTCACCCGGGGGGGGGATCTACGAGCAGTACTTC.

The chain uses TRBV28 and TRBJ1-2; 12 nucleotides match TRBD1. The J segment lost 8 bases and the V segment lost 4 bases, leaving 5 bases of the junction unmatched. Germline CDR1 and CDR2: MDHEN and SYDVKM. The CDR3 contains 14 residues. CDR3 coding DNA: TGTGCCAGCAGTTCGGGACAGGGGGCGGTAGGCTACACCTTC. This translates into CASSSGQGAVGYTF.

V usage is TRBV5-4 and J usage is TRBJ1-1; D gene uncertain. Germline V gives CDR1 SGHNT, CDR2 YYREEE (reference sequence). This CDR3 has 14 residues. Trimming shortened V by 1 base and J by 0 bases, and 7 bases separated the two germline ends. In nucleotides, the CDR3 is TGTGCCAGCAGCTTGTCCCCGCTGAACACTGAAGCTTTCTTT. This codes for CASSLSPLNTEAFF.